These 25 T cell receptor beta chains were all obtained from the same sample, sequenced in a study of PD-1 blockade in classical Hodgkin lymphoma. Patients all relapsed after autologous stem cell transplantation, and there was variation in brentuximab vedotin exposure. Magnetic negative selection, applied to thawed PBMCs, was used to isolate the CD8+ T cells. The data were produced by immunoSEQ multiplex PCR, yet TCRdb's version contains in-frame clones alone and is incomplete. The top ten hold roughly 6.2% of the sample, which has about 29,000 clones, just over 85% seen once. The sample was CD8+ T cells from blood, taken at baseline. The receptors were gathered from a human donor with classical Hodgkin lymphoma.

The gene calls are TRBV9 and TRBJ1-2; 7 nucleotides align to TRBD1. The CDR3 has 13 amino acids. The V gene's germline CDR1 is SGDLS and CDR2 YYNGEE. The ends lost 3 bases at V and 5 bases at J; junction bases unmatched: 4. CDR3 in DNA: TGTGCCAGCAGCGGGGGACAGACTTATGGCTACACCTTC. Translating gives CASSGGQTYGYTF.

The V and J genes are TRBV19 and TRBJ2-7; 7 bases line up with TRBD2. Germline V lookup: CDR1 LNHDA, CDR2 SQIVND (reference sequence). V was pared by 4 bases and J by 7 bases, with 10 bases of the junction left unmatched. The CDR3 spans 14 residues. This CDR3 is CASSTSGGLLEQYF. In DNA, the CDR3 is TGTGCCAGTAGTACTAGCGGAGGTTTATTGGAGCAGTACTTC.

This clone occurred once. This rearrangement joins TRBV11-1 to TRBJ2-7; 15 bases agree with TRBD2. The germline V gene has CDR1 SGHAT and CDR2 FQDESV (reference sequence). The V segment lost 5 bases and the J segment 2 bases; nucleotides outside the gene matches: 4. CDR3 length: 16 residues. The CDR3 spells CASSPGLAGGPYEQYF. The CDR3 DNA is TGTGCCAGCAGCCCAGGACTAGCGGGAGGGCCCTACGAGCAGTACTTC. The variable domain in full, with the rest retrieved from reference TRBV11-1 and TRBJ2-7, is EAEVAQSPRYKITEKSQAVAFWCDPISGHATLYWYRQILGQGPELLVQFQDESVVDDSQLPKDRFSAERLKGVDSTLKIQPAELGDSAMYLCASSPGLAGGPYEQYFGPGTRLTVT.

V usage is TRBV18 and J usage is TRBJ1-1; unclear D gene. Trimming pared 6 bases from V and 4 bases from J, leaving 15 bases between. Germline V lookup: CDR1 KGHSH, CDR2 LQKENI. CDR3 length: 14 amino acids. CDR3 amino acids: CASSQGARATEAFF. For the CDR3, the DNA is TGTGCCAGCTCCCAAGGAGCGAGGGCCACTGAAGCTTTCTTT. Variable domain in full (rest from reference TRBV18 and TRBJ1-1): NAGVMQNPRHLVRRRGQEARLRCSPMKGHSHVYWYRQLPEEGLKFMVYLQKENIIDESGMPKERFSAEFPKEGPSILRIQQVVRGDSAAYFCASSQGARATEAFFGQGTRLTVV.

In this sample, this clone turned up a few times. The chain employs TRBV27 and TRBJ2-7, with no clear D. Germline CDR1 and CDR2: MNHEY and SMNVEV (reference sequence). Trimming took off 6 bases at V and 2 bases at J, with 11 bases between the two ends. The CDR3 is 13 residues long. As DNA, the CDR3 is TGTGCCAGCAGGTTGGGCCGGACCTACGAGCAGTACTTC. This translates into CASRLGRTYEQYF.

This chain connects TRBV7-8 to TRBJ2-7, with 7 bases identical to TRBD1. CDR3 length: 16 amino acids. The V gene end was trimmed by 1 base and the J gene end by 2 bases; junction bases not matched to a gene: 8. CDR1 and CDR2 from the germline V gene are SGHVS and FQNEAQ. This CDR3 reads CASSLGDSWQTYEQYF. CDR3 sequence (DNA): TGTGCCAGCAGCTTAGGGGACAGCTGGCAAACCTACGAGCAGTACTTC.

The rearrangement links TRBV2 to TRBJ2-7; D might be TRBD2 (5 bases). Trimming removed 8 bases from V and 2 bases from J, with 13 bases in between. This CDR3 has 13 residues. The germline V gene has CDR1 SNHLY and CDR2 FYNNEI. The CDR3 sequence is CASVEAAPYEQYF. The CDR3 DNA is TGTGCCAGCGTGGAGGCAGCACCCTACGAGCAGTACTTC.

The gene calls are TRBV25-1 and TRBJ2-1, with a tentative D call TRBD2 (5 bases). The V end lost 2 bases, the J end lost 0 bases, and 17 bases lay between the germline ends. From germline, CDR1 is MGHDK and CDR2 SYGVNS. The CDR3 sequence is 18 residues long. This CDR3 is CASSETVERSFSYNEQFF. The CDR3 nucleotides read TGTGCCAGCAGTGAAACCGTCGAGCGGTCCTTCTCCTACAATGAGCAGTTCTTC.

CDR3 in amino acids: CASSYGLKAFF. CDR3 DNA sequence: TGTGCCAGCAGTTACGGACTTAAAGCTTTCTTT. The rearrangement joins TRBV27 to TRBJ1-1; D gene uncertain. Germline lookup yields CDR1 MNHEY and CDR2 SMNVEV (reference sequence). CDR3 length: 11 residues. Trimming stripped 4 bases from V and 9 bases from J, with 9 bases between.

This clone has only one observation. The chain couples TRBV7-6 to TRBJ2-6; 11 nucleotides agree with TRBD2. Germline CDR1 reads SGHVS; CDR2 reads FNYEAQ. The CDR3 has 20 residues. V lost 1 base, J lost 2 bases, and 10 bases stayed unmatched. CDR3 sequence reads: CASSLGTSGSSRTGANVLTF. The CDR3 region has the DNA TGTGCCAGCAGCTTAGGAACTAGCGGGAGTTCAAGGACTGGGGCCAACGTCCTGACTTTC. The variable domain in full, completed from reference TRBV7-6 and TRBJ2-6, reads GAGVSQSPRYKVTKRGQDVALRCDPISGHVSLYWYRQALGQGPEFLTYFNYEAQQDKSGLPNDRFSAERPEGSISTLTIQRTEQRDSAMYRCASSLGTSGSSRTGANVLTFGAGSRLTVL.

The CDR3 DNA reads as TGTGCTAGTGGTCTACCGGGACAGGGAAGACGCGAGCAGTACTTC. Translation: CASGLPGQGRREQYF. This chain joins TRBV12-5 and TRBJ2-7; 9 bases match TRBD1. This CDR3 is built from 15 residues. Unmatched junction bases numbered 11, after V lost 5 bases and J lost 6 bases. The V gene's germline CDR1 is LGHNT and CDR2 FRNRAP.

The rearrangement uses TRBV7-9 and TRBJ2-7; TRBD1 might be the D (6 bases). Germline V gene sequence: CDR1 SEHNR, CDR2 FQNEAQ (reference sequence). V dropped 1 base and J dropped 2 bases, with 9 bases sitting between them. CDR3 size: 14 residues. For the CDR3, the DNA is TGTGCCAGCAGCTTAGTGACAGGCGCCTACGAGCAGTACTTC. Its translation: CASSLVTGAYEQYF. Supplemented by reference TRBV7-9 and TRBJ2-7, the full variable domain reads DTGVSQNPRHKITKRGQNVTFRCDPISEHNRLYWYRQTLGQGPEFLTYFQNEAQLEKSRLLSDRFSAERPKGSFSTLEIQRTEQGDSAMYLCASSLVTGAYEQYFGPGTRLTVT.

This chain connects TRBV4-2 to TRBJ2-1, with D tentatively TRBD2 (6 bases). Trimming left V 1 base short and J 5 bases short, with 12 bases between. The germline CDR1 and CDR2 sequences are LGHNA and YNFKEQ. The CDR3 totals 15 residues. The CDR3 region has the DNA TGTGCCAGCAGCCAAGTCGCTAGCGCCAACAATGAGCAGTTCTTC. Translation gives CASSQVASANNEQFF.

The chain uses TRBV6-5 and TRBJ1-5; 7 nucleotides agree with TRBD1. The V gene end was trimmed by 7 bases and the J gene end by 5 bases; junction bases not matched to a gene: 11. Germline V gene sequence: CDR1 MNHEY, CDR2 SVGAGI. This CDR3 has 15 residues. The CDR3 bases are TGTGCCAGCAAAGGGGGCCTGGGTGTCCATCAGCCCCAGCATTTT. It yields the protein CASKGGLGVHQPQHF.

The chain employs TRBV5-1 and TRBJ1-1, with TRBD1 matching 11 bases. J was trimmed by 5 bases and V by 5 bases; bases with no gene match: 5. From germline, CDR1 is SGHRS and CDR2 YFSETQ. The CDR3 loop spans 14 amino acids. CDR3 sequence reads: CASSRRDRGTEAFF. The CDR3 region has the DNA TGCGCCAGCAGTCGCCGGGACAGGGGGACTGAAGCTTTCTTT.

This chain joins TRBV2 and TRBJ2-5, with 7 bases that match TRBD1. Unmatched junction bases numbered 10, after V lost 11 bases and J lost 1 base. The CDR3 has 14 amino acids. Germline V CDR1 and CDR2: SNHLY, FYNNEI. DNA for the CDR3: TGTGCCGCCTACACCCGACAGGGCCAAGAGACCCAGTACTTC. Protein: CAAYTRQGQETQYF.

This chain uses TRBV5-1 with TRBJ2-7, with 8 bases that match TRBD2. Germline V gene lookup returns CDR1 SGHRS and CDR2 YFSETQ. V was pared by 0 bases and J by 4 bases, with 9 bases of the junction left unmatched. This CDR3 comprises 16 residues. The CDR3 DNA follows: TGCGCCAGCAGCTTGGTAGCGGGATCCGGGCTTTACGAGCAGTACTTC. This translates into CASSLVAGSGLYEQYF.

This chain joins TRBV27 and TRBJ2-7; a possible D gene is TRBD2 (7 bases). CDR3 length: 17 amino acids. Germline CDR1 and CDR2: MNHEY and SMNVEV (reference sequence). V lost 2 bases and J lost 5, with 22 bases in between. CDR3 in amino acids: CASSLIRSGGPGNEQYF. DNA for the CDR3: TGTGCCAGCAGTTTAATTCGGTCGGGGGGCCCGGGGAACGAGCAGTACTTC.

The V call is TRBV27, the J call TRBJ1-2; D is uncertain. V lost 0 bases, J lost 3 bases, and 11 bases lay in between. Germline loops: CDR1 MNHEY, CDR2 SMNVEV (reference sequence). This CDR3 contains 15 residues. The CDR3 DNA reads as TGTGCCAGCAGTTTATCCCCCAGGAGGGACTATGGCTACACCTTC. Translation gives CASSLSPRRDYGYTF.

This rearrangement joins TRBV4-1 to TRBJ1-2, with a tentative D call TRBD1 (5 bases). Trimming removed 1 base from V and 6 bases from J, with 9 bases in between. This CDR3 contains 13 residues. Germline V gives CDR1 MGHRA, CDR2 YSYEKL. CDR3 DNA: TGCGCCAGCAGCCAAGGGGGCAGAAATGGCTACACCTTC. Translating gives CASSQGGRNGYTF.

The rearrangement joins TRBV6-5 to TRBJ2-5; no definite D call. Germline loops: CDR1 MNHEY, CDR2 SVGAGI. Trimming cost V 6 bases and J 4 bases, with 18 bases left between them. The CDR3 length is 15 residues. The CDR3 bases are TGTGCCAGCAGCCCCAGTGAAGGGTCCGGAGAGACCCAGTACTTC. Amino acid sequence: CASSPSEGSGETQYF.

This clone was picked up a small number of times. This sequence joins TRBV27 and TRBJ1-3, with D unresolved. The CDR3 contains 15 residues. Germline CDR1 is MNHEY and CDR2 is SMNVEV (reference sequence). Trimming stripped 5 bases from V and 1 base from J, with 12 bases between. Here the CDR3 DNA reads TGTGCCAGCAGTCCCTCGGGGTCATCTGGAAACACCATATATTTT. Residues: CASSPSGSSGNTIYF.

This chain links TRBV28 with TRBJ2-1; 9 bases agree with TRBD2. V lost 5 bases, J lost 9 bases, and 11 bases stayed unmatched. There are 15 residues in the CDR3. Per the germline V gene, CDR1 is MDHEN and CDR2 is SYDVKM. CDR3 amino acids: CASSAIAGARGEQFF. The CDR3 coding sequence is TGTGCCAGCAGTGCAATAGCGGGGGCTAGGGGTGAGCAGTTCTTC.

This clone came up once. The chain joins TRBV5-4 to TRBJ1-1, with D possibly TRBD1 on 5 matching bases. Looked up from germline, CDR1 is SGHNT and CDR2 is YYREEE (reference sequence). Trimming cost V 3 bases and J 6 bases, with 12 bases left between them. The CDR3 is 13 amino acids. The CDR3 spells CASSSGPLAEAFF. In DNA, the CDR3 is TGTGCCAGCAGCTCGGGACCTCTGGCTGAAGCTTTCTTT.

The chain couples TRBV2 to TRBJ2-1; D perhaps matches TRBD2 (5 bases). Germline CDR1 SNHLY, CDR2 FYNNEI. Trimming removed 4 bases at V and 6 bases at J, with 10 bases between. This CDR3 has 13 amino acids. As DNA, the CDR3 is TGTGCCAGCAGTGGAGGGCTGCCCAATGAGCAGTTCTTC. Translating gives CASSGGLPNEQFF.